The entry that follows covers one TCR beta chain sequence. Its antigen is as yet unknown. The second PCR ran roughly 6 to 11 cycles with a sample-barcoded 5' primer and J-beta primers. TCRdb processed the 5' RACE reads anew with MiXCR; each CDR3 protein has one entry. The repertoire has about 780,000 distinct CDR3 sequences, around 68% of them found once; the top ten carry about 27%. This sample is part of a study of blood T cells in healthy people across ages. Study-wide findings and caveats: PBMCs that were unsorted prevented a conclusive naive versus antigen-experienced comparison.

Per sample, a minimum of 6.5 million PBMCs were isolated. The trim removed 3 bases at V and 1 base at J, leaving 3 bases unmatched. CDR1 KGHDR and CDR2 SFDVKD come from the germline V gene. The CDR3 length is 15 residues. The sample consisted of blood. The sequence was collected from a man aged 30 to 39 in good health. The chain has TRBV24-1 and TRBJ2-3, with 7 positions matching TRBD1. CDR3 residues: CATSDVTGGTDTQYF. CDR3 nucleotide sequence: TGTGCCACCAGTGATGTAACAGGGGGCACAGATACGCAGTATTTT.